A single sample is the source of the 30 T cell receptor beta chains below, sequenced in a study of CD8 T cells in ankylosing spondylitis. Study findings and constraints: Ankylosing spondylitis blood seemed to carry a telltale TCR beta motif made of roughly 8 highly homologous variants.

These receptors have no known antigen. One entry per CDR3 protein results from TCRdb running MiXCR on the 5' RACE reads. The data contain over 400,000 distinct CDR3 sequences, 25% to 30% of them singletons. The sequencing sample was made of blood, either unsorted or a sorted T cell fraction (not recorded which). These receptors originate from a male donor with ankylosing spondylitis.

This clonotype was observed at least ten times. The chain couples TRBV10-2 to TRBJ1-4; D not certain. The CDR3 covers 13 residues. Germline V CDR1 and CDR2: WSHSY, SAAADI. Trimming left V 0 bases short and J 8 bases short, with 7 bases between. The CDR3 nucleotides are TGCGCCAGCAGTGAGTCCGAGAGAGAAAAACTGTTTTTT. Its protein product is CASSESEREKLFF.

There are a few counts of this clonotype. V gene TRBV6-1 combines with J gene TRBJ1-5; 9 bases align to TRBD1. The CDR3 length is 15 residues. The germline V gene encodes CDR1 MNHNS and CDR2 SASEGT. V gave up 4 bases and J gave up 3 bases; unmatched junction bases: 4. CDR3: CASSAGTGNNQPQHF. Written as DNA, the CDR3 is TGTGCCAGCAGTGCCGGGACAGGGAACAATCAGCCCCAGCATTTT.

Written as DNA, the CDR3 is TGCAGTGCCGGGCAGAGCTCCTACAATGAGCAGTTCTTC. Translated: CSAGQSSYNEQFF. The chain is built from TRBV20-1 and TRBJ2-1; D not resolved. Germline CDR1 is DFQATT and CDR2 is SNEGSKA (reference sequence). The CDR3 sequence is 13 residues long. Deletions cut 6 bases from V and 0 bases from J, with 9 bases between.

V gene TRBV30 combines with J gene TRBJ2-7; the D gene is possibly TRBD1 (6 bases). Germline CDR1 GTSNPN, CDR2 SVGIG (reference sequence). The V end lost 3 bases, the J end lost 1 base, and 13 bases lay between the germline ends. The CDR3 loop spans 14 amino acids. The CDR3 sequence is CAWSKRGWSYEQYF. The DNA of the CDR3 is TGTGCCTGGAGCAAGAGGGGGTGGTCCTACGAGCAGTACTTC.

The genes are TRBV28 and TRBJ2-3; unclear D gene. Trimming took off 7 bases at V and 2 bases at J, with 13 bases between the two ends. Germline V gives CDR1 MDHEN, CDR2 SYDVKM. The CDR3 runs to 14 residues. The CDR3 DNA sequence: TGTGCCAGCATTTCGGACGGAGTCACAGATACGCAGTATTTT. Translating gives CASISDGVTDTQYF.

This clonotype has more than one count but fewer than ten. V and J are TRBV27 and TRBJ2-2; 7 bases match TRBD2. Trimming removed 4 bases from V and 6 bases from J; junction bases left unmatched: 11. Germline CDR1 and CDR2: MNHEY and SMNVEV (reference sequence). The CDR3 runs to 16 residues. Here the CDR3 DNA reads TGTGCCAGCAGTTCCCCCCTACGGGCGGGGGCCGGGGAGCTGTTTTTT. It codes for CASSSPLRAGAGELFF.

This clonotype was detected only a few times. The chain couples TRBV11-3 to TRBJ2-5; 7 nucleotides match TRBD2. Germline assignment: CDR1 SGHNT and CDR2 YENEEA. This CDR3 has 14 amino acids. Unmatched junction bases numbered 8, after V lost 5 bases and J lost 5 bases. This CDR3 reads CASSTRTSRETQYF. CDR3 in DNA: TGTGCCAGCAGCACGCGGACTAGTCGGGAGACCCAGTACTTC. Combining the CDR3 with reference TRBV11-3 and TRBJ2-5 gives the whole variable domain EAGVVQSPRYKIIEKKQPVAFWCNPISGHNTLYWYLQNLGQGPELLIRYENEEAVDDSQLPKDRFSAERLKGVDSTLKIQPAELGDSAVYLCASSTRTSRETQYFGPGTRLLVL.

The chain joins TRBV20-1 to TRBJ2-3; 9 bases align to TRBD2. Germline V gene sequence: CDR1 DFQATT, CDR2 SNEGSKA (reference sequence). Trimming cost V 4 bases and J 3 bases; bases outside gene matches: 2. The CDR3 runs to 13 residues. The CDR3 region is CSATTSGTDTQYF. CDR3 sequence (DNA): TGCAGTGCTACGACTAGCGGAACAGATACGCAGTATTTT.

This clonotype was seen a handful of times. CDR3 bases: TGTGCCAGCAGCCCCGGGGGCGGGAGGCCCTCTTGGGAGACCCAGTACTTC. The encoded protein is CASSPGGGRPSWETQYF. V and J are TRBV11-3 and TRBJ2-5; TRBD2 aligns across 8 bases. J lost 5 bases, V lost 5 bases, and 16 bases had no gene match. Germline-derived CDR1 and CDR2 are SGHNT and YENEEA. This CDR3 is built from 17 residues. The entire variable domain, with the rest obtained from reference TRBV11-3 and TRBJ2-5, is as follows: EAGVVQSPRYKIIEKKQPVAFWCNPISGHNTLYWYLQNLGQGPELLIRYENEEAVDDSQLPKDRFSAERLKGVDSTLKIQPAELGDSAVYLCASSPGGGRPSWETQYFGPGTRLLVL.

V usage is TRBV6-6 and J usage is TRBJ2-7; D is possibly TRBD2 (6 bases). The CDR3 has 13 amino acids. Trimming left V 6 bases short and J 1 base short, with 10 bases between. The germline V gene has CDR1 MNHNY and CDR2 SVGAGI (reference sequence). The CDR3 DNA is TGTGCCAGCAGGGAGGGGTTTTCCTACGAGCAGTACTTC. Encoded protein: CASREGFSYEQYF.

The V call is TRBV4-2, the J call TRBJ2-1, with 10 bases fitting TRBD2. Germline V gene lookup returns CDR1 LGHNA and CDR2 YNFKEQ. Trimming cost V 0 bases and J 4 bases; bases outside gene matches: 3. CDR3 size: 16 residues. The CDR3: CASSQDGTSAYNEQFF. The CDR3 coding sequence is TGTGCCAGCAGCCAAGATGGGACTAGCGCTTACAATGAGCAGTTCTTC.

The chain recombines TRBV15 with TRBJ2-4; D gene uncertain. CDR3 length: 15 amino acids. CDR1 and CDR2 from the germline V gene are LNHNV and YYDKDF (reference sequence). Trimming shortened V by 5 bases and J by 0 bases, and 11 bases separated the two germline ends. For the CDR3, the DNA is TGTGCCACCAGCGTGAGGTCTTTAGCCAAAAACATTCAGTACTTC. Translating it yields CATSVRSLAKNIQYF.

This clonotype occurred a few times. CDR3 loop: CASSLMFGRGRGSEQFF. The CDR3 nucleotides are TGTGCCAGCAGCTTAATGTTTGGCAGGGGGCGTGGGAGTGAGCAGTTCTTC. V and J are TRBV7-2 and TRBJ2-1; 8 bases agree with TRBD1. The CDR3 covers 17 residues. Looked up from germline, CDR1 is SGHTA and CDR2 is FQGNSA. The V segment lost 2 bases and the J segment 9 bases; nucleotides outside the gene matches: 15.

CDR3 residues: CASSPKNSETGAYEQYF. The CDR3 bases are TGTGCCAGCTCACCAAAGAATTCTGAGACAGGGGCCTACGAGCAGTACTTC. The chain has TRBV18 and TRBJ2-7; 8 bases map to TRBD1. In germline, CDR1 is KGHSH, CDR2 LQKENI. V lost 2 bases, J lost 2 bases, and 11 bases stayed unmatched. The CDR3 totals 17 residues.

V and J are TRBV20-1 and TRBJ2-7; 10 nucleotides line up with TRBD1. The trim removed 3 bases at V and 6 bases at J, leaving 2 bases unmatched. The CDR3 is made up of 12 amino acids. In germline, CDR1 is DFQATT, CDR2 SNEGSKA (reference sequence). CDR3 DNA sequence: TGCAGTGCTAGTGACAGGGGGCGCGAGCAGTACTTC. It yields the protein CSASDRGREQYF.

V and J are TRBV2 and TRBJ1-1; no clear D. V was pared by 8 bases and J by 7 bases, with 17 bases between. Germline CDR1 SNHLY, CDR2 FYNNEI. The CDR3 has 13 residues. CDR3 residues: CASAPGWENEAFF. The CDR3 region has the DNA TGTGCCAGCGCTCCAGGTTGGGAGAATGAAGCTTTCTTT. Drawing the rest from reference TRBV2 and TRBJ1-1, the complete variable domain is EPEVTQTPSHQVTQMGQEVILRCVPISNHLYFYWYRQILGQKVEFLVSFYNNEISEKSEIFDDQFSVERPDGSNFTLKIRSTKLEDSAMYFCASAPGWENEAFFGQGTRLTVV.

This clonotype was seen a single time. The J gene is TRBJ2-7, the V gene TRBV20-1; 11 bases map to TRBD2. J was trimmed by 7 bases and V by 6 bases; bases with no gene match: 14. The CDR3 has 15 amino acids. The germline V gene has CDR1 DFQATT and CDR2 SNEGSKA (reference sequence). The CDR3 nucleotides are TGCAGTGCCTTTAGGTCTAGCGGGAGGACGGGGGAGCAGTACTTC. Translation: CSAFRSSGRTGEQYF.

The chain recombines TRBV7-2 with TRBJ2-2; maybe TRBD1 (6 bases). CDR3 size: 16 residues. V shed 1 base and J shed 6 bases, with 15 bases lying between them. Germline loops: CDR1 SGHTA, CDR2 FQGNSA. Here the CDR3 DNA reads TGTGCCAGCAGCTTAGTCGTCAGGGGAATTTCCGGGGAGCTGTTTTTT. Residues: CASSLVVRGISGELFF.

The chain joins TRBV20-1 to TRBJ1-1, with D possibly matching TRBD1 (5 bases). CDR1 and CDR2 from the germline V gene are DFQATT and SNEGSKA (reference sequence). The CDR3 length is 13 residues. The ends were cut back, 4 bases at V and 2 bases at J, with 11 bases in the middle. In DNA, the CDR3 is TGCAGTGCTAAGTCCAGGGTTAACACTGAAGCTTTCTTT. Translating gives CSAKSRVNTEAFF.

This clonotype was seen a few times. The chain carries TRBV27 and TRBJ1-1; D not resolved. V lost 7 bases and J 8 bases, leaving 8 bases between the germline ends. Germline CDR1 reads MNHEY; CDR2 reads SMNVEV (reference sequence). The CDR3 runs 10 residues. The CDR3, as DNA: TGTGCCAGCAAGGGCACGGAAGCTTTCTTT. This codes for CASKGTEAFF.

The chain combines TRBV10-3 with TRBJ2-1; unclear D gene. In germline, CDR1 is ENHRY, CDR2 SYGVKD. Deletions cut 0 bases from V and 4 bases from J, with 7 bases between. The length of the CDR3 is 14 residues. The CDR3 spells CAISESKAYNEQFF. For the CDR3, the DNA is TGTGCCATCAGTGAGTCGAAAGCTTACAATGAGCAGTTCTTC.

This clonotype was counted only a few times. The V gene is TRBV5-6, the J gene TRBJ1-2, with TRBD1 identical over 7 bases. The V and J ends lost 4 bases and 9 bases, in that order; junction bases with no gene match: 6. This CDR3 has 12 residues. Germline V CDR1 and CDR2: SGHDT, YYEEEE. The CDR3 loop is CASSRQGFSYTF. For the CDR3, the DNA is TGTGCCAGCAGCAGACAGGGTTTTAGCTACACCTTC.

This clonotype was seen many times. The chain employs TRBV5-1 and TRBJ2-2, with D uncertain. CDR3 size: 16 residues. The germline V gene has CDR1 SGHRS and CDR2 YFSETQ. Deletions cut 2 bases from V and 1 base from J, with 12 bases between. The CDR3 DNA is TGCGCCAGCAGCTTAGTGATGGGAATGAACACCGGGGAGCTGTTTTTT. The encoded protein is CASSLVMGMNTGELFF.

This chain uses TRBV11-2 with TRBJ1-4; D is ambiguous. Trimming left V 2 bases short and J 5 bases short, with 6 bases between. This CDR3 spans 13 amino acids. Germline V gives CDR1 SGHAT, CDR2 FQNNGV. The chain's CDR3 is CASSLQWNEKLFF. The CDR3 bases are TGTGCCAGCAGCTTACAGTGGAATGAAAAACTGTTTTTT. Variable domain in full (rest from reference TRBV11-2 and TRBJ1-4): EAGVAQSPRYKIIEKRQSVAFWCNPISGHATLYWYQQILGQGPKLLIQFQNNGVVDDSQLPKDRFSAERLKGVDSTLKIQPAKLEDSAVYLCASSLQWNEKLFFGSGTQLSVL.

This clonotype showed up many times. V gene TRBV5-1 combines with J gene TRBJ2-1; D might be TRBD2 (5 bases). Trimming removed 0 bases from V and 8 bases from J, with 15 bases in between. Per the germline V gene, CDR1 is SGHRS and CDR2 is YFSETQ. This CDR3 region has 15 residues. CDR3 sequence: CASSLGGPRVDEQFF. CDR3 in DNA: TGCGCCAGCAGCTTGGGAGGACCGCGGGTGGATGAGCAGTTCTTC.

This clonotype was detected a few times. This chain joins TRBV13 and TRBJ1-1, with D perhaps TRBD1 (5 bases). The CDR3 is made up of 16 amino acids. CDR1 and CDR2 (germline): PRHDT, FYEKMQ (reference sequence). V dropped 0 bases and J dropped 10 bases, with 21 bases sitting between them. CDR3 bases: TGTGCCAGCAGCTTAGGCGGCGGTCTAGGGGCGACGGGAGCTTTCTTT. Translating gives CASSLGGGLGATGAFF.

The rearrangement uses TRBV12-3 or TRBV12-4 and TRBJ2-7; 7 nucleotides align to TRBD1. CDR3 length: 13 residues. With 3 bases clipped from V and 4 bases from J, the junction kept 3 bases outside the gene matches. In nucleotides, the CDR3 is TGTGCCAGCAGTTTTGGGACAGATTACGAGCAGTACTTC. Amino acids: CASSFGTDYEQYF.

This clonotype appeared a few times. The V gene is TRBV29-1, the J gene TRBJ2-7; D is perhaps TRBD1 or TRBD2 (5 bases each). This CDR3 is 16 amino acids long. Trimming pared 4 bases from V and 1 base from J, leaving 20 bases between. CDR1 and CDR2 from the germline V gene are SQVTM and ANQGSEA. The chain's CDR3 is CSVVGRVGVGSYEQYF. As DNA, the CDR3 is TGCAGCGTTGTGGGACGTGTTGGGGTTGGATCCTACGAGCAGTACTTC.

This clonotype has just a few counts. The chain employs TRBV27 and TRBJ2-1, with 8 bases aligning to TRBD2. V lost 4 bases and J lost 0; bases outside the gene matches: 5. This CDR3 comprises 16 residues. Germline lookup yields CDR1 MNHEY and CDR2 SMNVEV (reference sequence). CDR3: CASSSSSGRSYNEQFF. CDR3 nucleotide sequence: TGTGCCAGCAGTTCATCTAGCGGGCGCTCCTACAATGAGCAGTTCTTC.

This CDR3 is CSASSATSGRSTDTQYF. CDR3 in DNA: TGCAGTGCTAGCAGCGCTACTAGCGGGCGAAGCACAGATACGCAGTATTTT. The V gene is TRBV20-1, the J gene TRBJ2-3; TRBD2 agrees at 9 bases. The CDR3 sequence is 17 residues long. Germline-derived CDR1 and CDR2 are DFQATT and SNEGSKA (reference sequence). J lost 0 bases, V lost 3 bases, and 10 bases had no gene match.